Below are 28 T cell receptor beta chains sequenced from a single sample in a study of beta chain features in type 1 diabetes. As every portion of the isolated RNA was reverse transcribed, the sequencing read expressed TCRB transcripts. Only in-frame clones appear in the TCRdb table, and some are missing; sequencing was by immunoSEQ multiplex PCR. The data show under 950,000 clones, with roughly a sixth seen just once and about 0.02% held by the top ten. Sequencing input: naive CD4+ T cells from blood. The receptors come from a woman between 18 and 29 years old in good health.

This clone was counted between two and nine times. The rearrangement joins TRBV19 to TRBJ2-2; 7 nucleotides align to TRBD2. The germline V gene encodes CDR1 LNHDA and CDR2 SQIVND (reference sequence). Trimming cost V 3 bases and J 3 bases; bases outside gene matches: 10. This CDR3 is 17 amino acids long. The CDR3 is CASSIHLAASYTGELFF. CDR3 sequence (DNA): TGTGCCAGTAGTATCCACCTAGCGGCTTCATACACCGGGGAGCTGTTTTTT. Full variable domain (remainder filled in from reference TRBV19 and TRBJ2-2): DGGITQSPKYLFRKEGQNVTLSCEQNLNHDAMYWYRQDPGQGLRLIYYSQIVNDFQKGDIAEGYSVSREKKESFPLTVTSAQKNPTAFYLCASSIHLAASYTGELFFGEGSRLTVL.

This clone was detected only a few times. This chain joins TRBV9 and TRBJ1-2; D not certain. The V gene lost 0 bases and the J gene lost 2 bases, with 11 bases spanning the gap. Germline CDR1 SGDLS, CDR2 YYNGEE. CDR3 length equals 15 residues. CDR3 coding DNA: TGTGCCAGCAGCGTAGGAGGGCAGGACAACTATGGCTACACCTTC. Its translation: CASSVGGQDNYGYTF.

The sample holds a few counts of this clone. This chain connects TRBV15 to TRBJ1-2; possible D gene TRBD1, 5 bases. The CDR3 totals 13 residues. Germline V lookup: CDR1 LNHNV, CDR2 YYDKDF (reference sequence). Trimming stripped 4 bases from V and 3 bases from J, with 9 bases between. The CDR3 nucleotides are TGTGCCACCAGCAAAGACAGTGACTATGGCTACACCTTC. Translating gives CATSKDSDYGYTF. Filled out from reference TRBV15 and TRBJ1-2, the complete variable domain reads DAMVIQNPRYQVTQFGKPVTLSCSQTLNHNVMYWYQQKSSQAPKLLFHYYDKDFNNEADTPDNFQSRRPNTSFCFLDIRSPGLGDTAMYLCATSKDSDYGYTFGSGTRLTVV.

The table lists this clone with a few counts. The chain links TRBV9 to TRBJ1-4, with D uncertain. Trimming cost V 4 bases and J 2 bases, with 12 bases left between them. CDR3 length: 15 residues. CDR1 and CDR2 from the germline V gene are SGDLS and YYNGEE. This CDR3 reads CASSHLVGTNEKLFF. In nucleotides, the CDR3 is TGTGCCAGCAGCCACCTTGTGGGGACTAATGAAAAACTGTTTTTT.

This clone has just a few counts. The chain recombines TRBV19 with TRBJ2-1; possibly TRBD1 for D (5 bases). V lost 7 bases and J 0 bases, leaving 16 bases between the germline ends. The CDR3 has 16 residues. CDR1 LNHDA and CDR2 SQIVND come from the germline V gene (reference sequence). The CDR3 here is CASMAWGPSSYNEQFF. CDR3 sequence (DNA): TGTGCCAGTATGGCCTGGGGCCCCAGCTCCTACAATGAGCAGTTCTTC.

V is TRBV13 and J is TRBJ2-1; 7 bases align to TRBD2. Looked up from germline, CDR1 is PRHDT and CDR2 is FYEKMQ (reference sequence). V was clipped by 0 bases and J by 7 bases; unmatched bases: 6. This CDR3 is 15 amino acids long. The CDR3 region is CASSLGGGSFNEQFF. The CDR3 coding sequence is TGTGCCAGCAGCTTAGGGGGCGGGAGTTTTAATGAGCAGTTCTTC.

Concerning this clone itself: Other DNA sequences in this specimen translate into the identical CDR3. The V and J genes are TRBV4-2 and TRBJ2-1, with D tentatively TRBD1 (6 bases). Germline V gene lookup returns CDR1 LGHNA and CDR2 YNFKEQ. V was cut by 0 bases and J by 5 bases, with 14 bases left in between. The CDR3 is made up of 16 amino acids. DNA for the CDR3: TGTGCCAGCAGCCAAGACGGCAGGGGCCGTAACAATGAGCAGTTCTTC. This translates into CASSQDGRGRNNEQFF.

This clone was counted between two and nine times. The rearrangement links TRBV18 to TRBJ1-1; D may be TRBD1 (6 bases). Trimming stripped 3 bases from V and 4 bases from J, with 12 bases between. The CDR3 has 14 amino acids. Germline V CDR1 and CDR2: KGHSH, LQKENI. Written as DNA, the CDR3 is TGTGCCAGCTCACCTGTGCAGGGGCCCACTGAAGCTTTCTTT. Its protein is CASSPVQGPTEAFF.

This clone was counted a few times. This chain links TRBV19 with TRBJ1-2; D is undetermined. Germline lookup yields CDR1 LNHDA and CDR2 SQIVND (reference sequence). This CDR3 comprises 16 residues. Trimming removed 5 bases at V and 4 bases at J, with 20 bases between. The DNA for the CDR3 is TGTGCCAGTAGTGGCCAGCGCGGGGTTACAACCTATGGCTACACCTTC. It yields the protein CASSGQRGVTTYGYTF.

This chain uses TRBV28 with TRBJ1-3; D remains ambiguous. Germline V lookup: CDR1 MDHEN, CDR2 SYDVKM. The CDR3 has 13 amino acids. V was pared by 7 bases and J by 2 bases, with 9 bases between. The CDR3 sequence is CASIKGAGNTIYF. For the CDR3, the DNA is TGTGCCAGCATAAAGGGAGCTGGAAACACCATATATTTT.

This clone occurred a few times. The V and J genes are TRBV7-9 and TRBJ2-3; D gene ambiguous. The CDR3 runs to 13 residues. Germline V lookup: CDR1 SEHNR, CDR2 FQNEAQ (reference sequence). Trimming took off 5 bases at V and 3 bases at J, with 9 bases between the two ends. CDR3: CASSPVGTDTQYF. The DNA of the CDR3 is TGTGCCAGCAGCCCCGTTGGTACAGATACGCAGTATTTT.

This chain connects TRBV6-5 to TRBJ2-7, with TRBD2 as a possible D gene (6 bases). The germline CDR1 and CDR2 sequences are MNHEY and SVGAGI. The V gene lost 6 bases and the J gene lost 4 bases, with 13 bases spanning the gap. The CDR3 runs 13 residues. In nucleotides, the CDR3 is TGTGCCAGCAGCTTGAGTGGGGGGTACGAGCAGTACTTC. Protein sequence: CASSLSGGYEQYF.

This clone was seen more than once but under ten times. The CDR3 loop reads CASSRDRGPGELFF. The CDR3 DNA reads as TGTGCCAGCAGCCGCGACAGGGGGCCCGGGGAGCTGTTTTTT. The chain uses TRBV7-2 and TRBJ2-2; 10 nucleotides line up with TRBD1. J lost 6 bases, V lost 5 bases, and 3 bases had no gene match. The CDR3 consists of 14 residues. Per germline, CDR1 SGHTA and CDR2 FQGNSA.

CDR3 sequence reads: CASSLLATNEKLFF. As DNA, the CDR3 is TGTGCCAGCAGTTTATTGGCAACTAATGAAAAACTGTTTTTT. The V gene is TRBV28, the J gene TRBJ1-4; no reliable D call. Germline loops: CDR1 MDHEN, CDR2 SYDVKM. V lost 1 base and J lost 0, with 3 bases in between. The CDR3 spans 14 residues.

This clone was picked up a small number of times. The CDR3 DNA is TGCAGCGTTGGTCCTTACTCCGGGACTAGCTCGAATGAGCAGTTCTTC. Translation: CSVGPYSGTSSNEQFF. The rearrangement links TRBV29-1 to TRBJ2-1, with 9 nucleotides matching TRBD2. From germline, CDR1 is SQVTM and CDR2 ANQGSEA. V dropped 4 bases and J dropped 7; count of bases not matched to a gene: 14. This CDR3 comprises 16 residues.

This clone was counted only a few times. The chain links TRBV5-6 to TRBJ2-7; D may be TRBD2 (6 bases). Trimming took 7 bases from V and 2 from J, leaving 13 bases between them. The CDR3 extends over 13 amino acids. CDR1 is SGHDT and CDR2 is YYEEEE in the germline V gene. The CDR3 region is CASGRGGTYEQYF. CDR3 coding DNA: TGTGCCAGCGGAAGGGGAGGTACCTACGAGCAGTACTTC. Looking up the rest from reference TRBV5-6 and TRBJ2-7 gives the full variable domain: DAGVTQSPTHLIKTRGQQVTLRCSPKSGHDTVSWYQQALGQGPQFIFQYYEEEERQRGNFPDRFSGHQFPNYSSELNVNALLLGDSALYLCASGRGGTYEQYFGPGTRLTVT.

The chain recombines TRBV6-1 with TRBJ1-4; a weak D match, TRBD1 (5 bases). CDR3 size: 15 residues. V lost 7 bases and J lost 0, with 12 bases in between. CDR1 MNHNS and CDR2 SASEGT come from the germline V gene. This chain's CDR3 is CASIDGGSTNEKLFF. CDR3 DNA sequence: TGTGCCAGCATCGACGGGGGGTCAACTAATGAAAAACTGTTTTTT.

The chain has TRBV19 and TRBJ2-1; 10 nucleotides align to TRBD2. The CDR3 spans 17 residues. CDR1 is LNHDA, CDR2 SQIVND, per germline (reference sequence). Trimming removed 4 bases from V and 1 base from J; junction bases left unmatched: 7. CDR3 sequence: CASSNKAGGTSYNEQFF. Written as DNA, the CDR3 is TGTGCCAGTAGTAATAAAGCGGGAGGGACGTCCTACAATGAGCAGTTCTTC.

This clone has only a few counts. J is TRBJ2-1 and V is TRBV9; D remains unclear. The CDR3 runs to 14 residues. Germline V gene sequence: CDR1 SGDLS, CDR2 YYNGEE. V lost 0 bases to trimming and J lost 9 bases, with 13 bases between them. The CDR3 loop is CASSVVWGKGEQFF. CDR3 DNA: TGTGCCAGCAGCGTAGTGTGGGGTAAGGGTGAGCAGTTCTTC.

This clone has only a few counts. The V call is TRBV28, the J call TRBJ2-7, with D unresolved. The CDR3 has 11 amino acids. The V and J ends lost 8 bases and 4 bases respectively, with 9 bases between them. Germline V gene data show CDR1 as MDHEN and CDR2 as SYDVKM. CDR3 region: CASAARYEQYF. The CDR3 DNA reads TGTGCCAGCGCTGCCCGGTACGAGCAGTACTTC.

This sequence joins TRBV2 and TRBJ2-7; D perhaps matches TRBD1 (6 bases). The ends were cut back, 4 bases at V and 4 bases at J, with 11 bases in the middle. The CDR3 runs to 13 residues. CDR1 is SNHLY and CDR2 is FYNNEI in the germline V gene. CDR3 loop: CASSGGTPYEQYF. The CDR3 DNA is TGTGCCAGCAGTGGGGGGACACCATACGAGCAGTACTTC.

A few counts support this clone. The chain combines TRBV5-1 with TRBJ2-7; a weak D match, TRBD1 (5 bases). CDR3 length: 12 amino acids. Germline loops: CDR1 SGHRS, CDR2 YFSETQ. Trimming removed 5 bases from V and 3 bases from J, with 9 bases in between. The chain's CDR3 is CASRTESYEQYF. DNA of the CDR3: TGCGCCAGCAGGACAGAGAGCTACGAGCAGTACTTC.

This clone was detected a few times. V usage is TRBV15 and J usage is TRBJ2-7, with 9 bases lining up with TRBD2. Germline CDR1 and CDR2: LNHNV and YYDKDF (reference sequence). V shed 0 bases and J 4 bases; nucleotides not matched to a gene: 4. The CDR3 runs 15 residues. CDR3 bases: TGTGCCACCAGCAGAGAGGATAGCGGGAGTTACGAGCAGTACTTC. Translation gives CATSREDSGSYEQYF.

This clone has only a few counts. This chain uses TRBV5-5 with TRBJ2-1, with TRBD1 matching over 9 bases. The V segment lost 5 bases and the J segment 8 bases; nucleotides outside the gene matches: 8. This CDR3 region has 14 residues. Germline CDR1 and CDR2: SGHKS and YYEKEE (reference sequence). The CDR3 sequence: CASRPGQGVDEQFF. CDR3 DNA: TGTGCCAGCAGACCGGGACAGGGTGTAGATGAGCAGTTCTTC.

This clone was counted a few times. V usage is TRBV5-6 and J usage is TRBJ1-2; tentatively, D is TRBD1 (5 bases). Between the trimmed V and J ends, which lost 4 bases and 2 bases, there was a span of 9 bases. From germline, CDR1 is SGHDT and CDR2 YYEEEE. The CDR3 totals 13 residues. The CDR3 region has the DNA TGTGCCAGCAGCCCGGGACTGAACTATGGCTACACCTTC. The encoded protein is CASSPGLNYGYTF.

This clone has more than one count but fewer than ten. The rearrangement uses TRBV11-2 and TRBJ1-5, with D perhaps matching TRBD1 (6 bases). The V gene's germline CDR1 is SGHAT and CDR2 FQNNGV. The germline V and J ends were trimmed by 6 bases and 11 bases, with 29 bases remaining between them. The length of the CDR3 is 17 residues. Written as DNA, the CDR3 is TGTGCCAGCAGTTCCGATCCGGGACAAACTAGCATAGGGGCCCAGCATTTT. This sequence encodes CASSSDPGQTSIGAQHF.

This chain joins TRBV7-8 and TRBJ1-5; 7 bases align to TRBD1. The CDR3 sequence is 17 residues long. Germline loops: CDR1 SGHVS, CDR2 FQNEAQ. V shed 3 bases, J shed 3 bases, and the junction held 11 bases outside the gene matches. The CDR3 DNA reads as TGTGCCAGCAGCTTTACAGGGGCAGGGTTTGCCAATCAGCCCCAGCATTTT. Its protein product is CASSFTGAGFANQPQHF.

CDR3 sequence reads: CASSSGSYVFYEQYF. In DNA, the CDR3 is TGTGCCAGCAGTTCCGGGAGCTACGTATTCTACGAGCAGTACTTC. This chain connects TRBV28 to TRBJ2-7; possibly TRBD2 for D (6 bases). With 4 bases removed from V and 3 bases from J, the gap between germline ends came to 16 bases. Germline assignment: CDR1 MDHEN and CDR2 SYDVKM. The CDR3 is 15 amino acids.